The clone carrying this T cell receptor beta chain was observed a single time. This record belongs to a study of T-cell reconstitution after alpha-beta-depleted transplantation in children. Unique molecular identifiers tagged the TCRbeta library. TCRdb re-called the PCR reads through MiXCR, storing one row per CDR3 protein. Here the sample spans some 520,000 distinct CDR3 sequences, about 33% being singletons. V lost 4 bases and J lost 6, with 20 bases in between. The CDR3 is made up of 16 amino acids. Germline lookup yields CDR1 SGHRS and CDR2 YFSETQ. Sequenced material: PBMCs from the stem cell graft donor, taken from the stem cell graft. This receptor was identified in a human donor who donated a stem cell graft to a child with aplastic anemia. The chain recombines TRBV5-1 with TRBJ2-1; D might be TRBD1 (6 bases). This chain's CDR3 is CASSPLGGRGSNEQFF. CDR3 coding DNA: TGCGCCAGCAGCCCCCTTGGGGGCAGGGGTTCCAATGAGCAGTTCTTC.